These T cell receptor beta chains were read from a single sample in a study of Tregs in tolerant kidney transplant recipients. Data came from immunoSEQ multiplex PCR; TCRdb stores just in-frame clones and leaves some out. This table has roughly 14,000 clones, 45% to 55% appearing once. Their antigens remain unidentified. Sequencing was performed on CD4+ T cells from blood cultured with allogeneic cells, taken before the transplant. Receptors originate from a human patient who received a combined kidney and bone marrow transplant. The CDR3 runs from the conserved cysteine through the conserved F or W. A D gene is named only where the DNA matches it firmly. Size tells how often a clone was seen (once, few, many) or the class of an expanded clone, and some rows leave it out.

size: once
V: TRBV4-1
J: TRBJ2-7
D: TRBD1
length: 17
CDR3: CASSQTPGTGDLYEQYF
DNA: TGCGCCAGCAGCCAAACCCCGGGGACAGGCGACCTCTACGAGCAGTACTTC

size: .
V: TRBV28
J: TRBJ2-7
D: TRBD1
length: 14
CDR3: CASSPTGRRYEQYF
DNA: TGTGCCAGCAGTCCGACAGGGCGTCGCTACGAGCAGTACTTC

size: few
V: TRBV6-1
J: TRBJ2-5
D: .
length: 15
CDR3: CASSDSWRAAETQYF
DNA: TGTGCCAGCAGTGACTCTTGGAGGGCAGCAGAGACCCAGTACTTC

size: .
V: TRBV9
J: TRBJ2-1
D: TRBD2
length: 18
CDR3: CASSPQVTPAGNNNEQFF
DNA: TGTGCCAGCAGCCCACAGGTAACACCAGCGGGGAACAACAATGAGCAGTTCTTC

size: .
V: TRBV7-3
J: TRBJ2-3
D: TRBD2
length: 16
CDR3: CASSPGASGSTDTQYF
DNA: TGTGCCAGCAGCCCAGGGGCTAGCGGGAGCACAGATACGCAGTATTTT

size: medium-sized
V: TRBV5-1
J: TRBJ2-3
D: TRBD1
length: 14
CDR3: CASSLGQGADTQYF
DNA: TGCGCCAGCAGCTTAGGACAGGGGGCAGATACGCAGTATTTT

size: .
V: TRBV18
J: TRBJ1-5
D: .
length: 13
CDR3: CASSPSIGQPQHF
DNA: TGTGCCAGCTCACCGTCTATTGGTCAGCCCCAGCATTTT

size: .
V: TRBV6-5
J: TRBJ1-1
D: .
length: 13
CDR3: CAGSYRENTEAFF
DNA: TGTGCCGGCAGTTATCGGGAGAACACTGAAGCTTTCTTT

size: .
V: TRBV5-1
J: TRBJ2-7
D: .
length: 15
CDR3: CASSPGGDISYEQYF
DNA: TGCGCCAGCAGCCCTGGGGGGGACATCTCCTACGAGCAGTACTTC

size: .
V: TRBV13
J: TRBJ2-7
D: .
length: 12
CDR3: CASTSWGGEQYF
DNA: TGTGCCAGCACCTCATGGGGCGGCGAGCAGTACTTC

size: medium-sized
V: TRBV10-3
J: TRBJ2-3
D: TRBD2
length: 13
CDR3: CAISGGLSDTQYF
DNA: TGTGCCATCTCGGGGGGGCTCTCAGATACGCAGTATTTT

size: few
V: TRBV9
J: TRBJ2-5
D: .
length: 15
CDR3: CASSVALNGIETQYF
DNA: TGTGCCAGCAGCGTAGCCCTTAACGGGATCGAGACCCAGTACTTC

size: .
V: TRBV5-4
J: TRBJ1-5
D: .
length: 13
CDR3: CASSLDYNQPQHF
DNA: TGTGCCAGCAGCTTGGACTATAATCAGCCCCAGCATTTT

size: few
V: TRBV28
J: TRBJ2-7
D: .
length: 17
CDR3: CASSPPGTFHHSYEQYF
DNA: TGTGCCAGCAGCCCCCCCGGGACATTCCATCACTCCTACGAGCAGTACTTC

size: .
V: TRBV4-2
J: TRBJ2-1
D: TRBD2
length: 17
CDR3: CASSQRRGLATSNEQFF
DNA: TGTGCCAGCAGCCAACGTAGGGGACTAGCTACAAGCAATGAGCAGTTCTTC

size: few
V: TRBV5-1
J: TRBJ2-1
D: TRBD2
length: 17
CDR3: CASSFTSGGEIYNEQFF
DNA: TGCGCCAGCAGCTTTACTAGCGGGGGAGAGATTTACAATGAGCAGTTCTTC

size: .
V: TRBV5-1
J: TRBJ2-1
D: .
length: 15
CDR3: CASSPMELPYNEQFF
DNA: TGCGCCAGCAGCCCGATGGAGTTACCCTACAATGAGCAGTTCTTC

size: .
V: TRBV29-1
J: TRBJ2-7
D: .
length: 14
CDR3: CSVEGGKGVDEQYF
DNA: TGCAGCGTTGAGGGCGGGAAGGGAGTCGACGAGCAGTACTTC

size: .
V: TRBV6-8
J: TRBJ1-4
D: .
length: 15
CDR3: CASSFVSRMRGKLFF
DNA: TGTGCCAGCAGTTTTGTGAGTCGTATGCGTGGAAAACTGTTTTTT

size: .
V: TRBV5-1
J: TRBJ2-7
D: .
length: 14
CDR3: CASSLPGRGNEQYF
DNA: TGCGCCAGCAGCCTCCCGGGCCGGGGAAACGAGCAGTACTTC

size: medium-sized
V: TRBV2
J: TRBJ1-6
D: .
length: 15
CDR3: CASNGGAGTNSPLHF
DNA: TGTGCCAGCAACGGGGGTGCAGGGACCAATTCACCCCTCCACTTT

size: .
V: TRBV5-1
J: TRBJ1-6
D: .
length: 15
CDR3: CASSLGGSYNSPLHF
DNA: TGCGCCAGCAGCTTGGGCGGCTCCTATAATTCACCCCTCCACTTT

size: .
V: TRBV4-3
J: TRBJ2-7
D: .
length: 15
CDR3: CASSPLATEPYEQYF
DNA: TGCGCCAGCAGCCCCCTAGCGACGGAACCCTACGAGCAGTACTTC

size: few
V: TRBV7-9
J: TRBJ1-1
D: TRBD1
length: 15
CDR3: CASSLVPGGASEAFF
DNA: TGTGCCAGCAGCTTAGTACCAGGGGGCGCATCTGAAGCTTTCTTT

size: .
V: TRBV27
J: TRBJ2-1
D: TRBD2
length: 14
CDR3: CASSSTGGPGEQFF
DNA: TGTGCCAGCAGTTCAACGGGAGGGCCAGGTGAGCAGTTCTTC

size: once
V: TRBV4-3
J: TRBJ2-5
D: TRBD2
length: 18
CDR3: CASSQGSPGLAGGETQYF
DNA: TGCGCCAGCAGCCAAGGTTCCCCGGGACTAGCGGGAGGGGAGACCCAGTACTTC

size: once
V: TRBV7-2
J: TRBJ1-6
D: .
length: 13
CDR3: CASSYTGNSPLHF
DNA: TGTGCCAGCAGCTATACAGGGAACTCACCCCTCCACTTT

size: .
V: TRBV7-3
J: TRBJ1-6
D: .
length: 17
CDR3: CASSLPIPNRYNSPLHF
DNA: TGTGCCAGCAGCTTACCGATACCTAATCGGTATAATTCACCCCTCCACTTT

size: .
V: TRBV28
J: TRBJ1-6
D: .
length: 15
CDR3: CASSDTGLTNSPLHF
DNA: TGTGCCAGCAGTGACACAGGGTTGACCAATTCACCCCTCCACTTT

size: few
V: TRBV6-6
J: TRBJ1-2
D: .
length: 13
CDR3: CASSPQGFHGYTF
DNA: TGTGCCAGCAGTCCCCAGGGGTTCCATGGCTACACCTTC

size: medium-sized
V: TRBV29-1
J: TRBJ1-1
D: .
length: 16
CDR3: CSVEDPRLGGNTEAFF
DNA: TGCAGCGTTGAAGATCCACGCTTAGGGGGGAACACTGAAGCTTTCTTT

size: few
V: TRBV11-3
J: TRBJ2-5
D: .
length: 13
CDR3: CASSPGVGETQYF
DNA: TGTGCCAGCAGCCCGGGAGTTGGGGAGACCCAGTACTTC

size: .
V: TRBV5-1
J: TRBJ2-7
D: TRBD1
length: 14
CDR3: CASSSLTGAYEQYF
DNA: TGCGCCAGCAGCTCGCTGACAGGGGCCTACGAGCAGTACTTC

size: .
V: TRBV13
J: TRBJ1-6
D: TRBD1
length: 13
CDR3: CATQADRGQPLHF
DNA: TGTGCCACCCAGGCCGACAGGGGTCAACCCCTCCACTTT

size: .
V: TRBV7-9
J: TRBJ2-3
D: TRBD2
length: 17
CDR3: CASSLEVRTSSTDTQYF
DNA: TGTGCCAGCAGCTTAGAAGTGAGGACTAGCAGCACAGATACGCAGTATTTT

size: .
V: TRBV5-1
J: TRBJ2-1
D: .
length: 15
CDR3: CASSLDGGSYNEQFF
DNA: TGCGCCAGCAGCTTGGATGGGGGGTCCTACAATGAGCAGTTCTTC

size: once
V: TRBV5-6
J: TRBJ2-1
D: TRBD2
length: 17
CDR3: CASSLGTSGRAYNEQFF
DNA: TGTGCCAGCAGCTTGGGGACTAGCGGGAGGGCCTACAATGAGCAGTTCTTC

size: .
V: TRBV6-5
J: TRBJ2-3
D: .
length: 15
CDR3: CASSYSYRGTDTQYF
DNA: TGTGCCAGCAGTTACTCGTACAGGGGCACAGATACGCAGTATTTT

size: few
V: TRBV11-1
J: TRBJ2-7
D: .
length: 14
CDR3: CASSRGDFEHEQYF
DNA: TGTGCCAGCAGCAGAGGGGACTTCGAGCACGAGCAGTACTTC

size: once
V: TRBV15
J: TRBJ1-4
D: .
length: 14
CDR3: CATSRDWGHAKLFF
DNA: TGTGCCACCAGCAGAGATTGGGGACATGCAAAACTGTTTTTT

size: .
V: TRBV4-1
J: TRBJ2-1
D: .
length: 16
CDR3: CASSQEGVPPYNEQFF
DNA: TGCGCCAGCAGCCAAGAAGGGGTCCCCCCCTACAATGAGCAGTTCTTC

size: .
V: TRBV28
J: TRBJ2-7
D: TRBD1
length: 16
CDR3: CASNKRGQATIYEQYF
DNA: TGTGCCAGCAACAAACGCGGACAGGCTACGATATACGAGCAGTACTTC

size: few
V: TRBV21-1
J: TRBJ2-3
D: .
length: 16
CDR3: CASSKSKTGTIDTQYF
DNA: TGTGCCAGCAGCAAAAGCAAAACAGGGACCATCGATACGCAGTATTTT

size: .
V: TRBV11-3
J: TRBJ2-7
D: .
length: 13
CDR3: CASSLAGSYEQYF
DNA: TGTGCCAGCAGCTTAGCGGGCTCCTACGAGCAGTACTTC

size: .
V: TRBV7-2
J: TRBJ2-7
D: TRBD2
length: 15
CDR3: CASSPQGLAAYEQYF
DNA: TGTGCCAGCAGCCCACAGGGACTAGCGGCCTACGAGCAGTACTTC

size: .
V: TRBV7-9
J: TRBJ2-5
D: .
length: 14
CDR3: CASSQGGGRETQYF
DNA: TGTGCCAGCAGCCAGGGCGGAGGGAGAGAGACCCAGTACTTC